This T cell receptor beta chain was observed in a study of T-cell memory formation after mild COVID-19. General study findings and limits: Contracting CD8+ clones were enriched in EMRA, CD4+ mainly in CM and EM. CD4+ bias marked clones expanding day 15 to 37, unlike balanced contracting clones.

This clonotype was counted a few times. What it binds is unknown. The germline V gene encodes CDR1 SGHVS and CDR2 FNYEAQ. V was cut by 6 bases and J by 7 bases, with 15 bases left in between. The CDR3 is made up of 14 amino acids. 5'RACE, which relied on constant-segment primers, yielded TCR alpha and TCR beta cDNA libraries carrying sample barcodes and UMIs. TCRdb re-analysed the 5' RACE reads in MiXCR, keeping a single row per CDR3 protein. The sample lists 350,000 to 500,000 distinct CDR3 sequences; around 17% were seen once. Sequencing input: PBMCs or a T cell subset sorted from them (not recorded which). The chain combines TRBV7-6 with TRBJ1-4; possible D gene TRBD1, 6 bases. The TCR was taken from a man aged 18 to 30 who had mild COVID-19 (a few samples of this study predate the infection). Cell type and time point are not known. Written as DNA, the CDR3 is TGTGCCAGCAGGCCTTGGGGGCGCGGTGAAAAACTGTTTTTT. As protein: CASRPWGRGEKLFF.